This T cell receptor (beta chain) was retrieved from a study of brain metastases from non-small cell lung cancer. The germline gives CDR1 SGHRS, CDR2 YFSETQ. CDR3 size: 12 residues. The V gene lost 3 bases and the J gene lost 9 bases, with 10 bases spanning the gap. TCRdb keeps only in-frame clones here, not all; method: immunoSEQ multiplex PCR. The table records about 700 clones, more than 75% of them present only once. The rearrangement joins TRBV5-1 to TRBJ2-1; D gene ambiguous. The material sequenced was tumor-adjacent normal tissue. This sequence originates from a donor at least 40 years old with non-small cell lung cancer. The CDR3 region has the DNA TGCGCCAGCAGCTCGCTCTTTGGTGAGCAGTTCTTC. Amino acid sequence: CASSSLFGEQFF.